This T cell receptor beta chain was documented in a study of T cells after yellow fever vaccination. Germline lookup yields CDR1 MGHRA and CDR2 YSYEKL. V was trimmed by 3 bases and J by 0 bases, leaving 9 bases between them. There are 14 residues in the CDR3. This clonotype was counted between two and nine times. Using its own MiXCR run on the 5' RACE reads, TCRdb lists one record per CDR3 protein. Among approximately 120,000 distinct CDR3 sequences listed, 8% to 10% were seen once. The clonotype originates from a man aged 18 to 30 who received the YFV17D yellow fever vaccine. The genes are TRBV4-1 and TRBJ2-7; D call uncertain. The sample here was CD8+ T cells sorted from PBMCs, taken on the day of the yellow fever booster vaccination. As DNA, the CDR3 is TGCGCCAGCAGCCAGACCGACACCTCCTACGAGCAGTACTTC. The encoded protein is CASSQTDTSYEQYF.